This is a list of T cell receptor beta chains from one sample in a study of beta chain features in type 1 diabetes. Generated by immunoSEQ multiplex PCR, the TCRdb table keeps only in-frame clones and is missing some. The sample contains 600,000 or so clones, more than 13% of which appear only once. Sequenced sample: naive CD4+ T cells from blood. The receptors here all came from a man younger than 35 with type 1 diabetes. Each CDR3 is given with its conserved first and last residue. Fields, in order: V gene, clone size, D gene, J gene, CDR3 protein, CDR3 DNA. A D gene is named only where the DNA matches it firmly. For some rows the clone size is stated as once, few or many, or as a class when expanded; others skip it.

v_gene: TRBV10-1; abundance: -; d_gene: -; j_gene: TRBJ2-5; CDR3aa: CASSTHSTPETQYF; CDR3nt: TGCGCCAGCAGCACACATAGCACCCCTGAGACCCAGTACTTC
v_gene: TRBV7-9; abundance: few; d_gene: -; j_gene: TRBJ2-5; CDR3aa: CASSLLSIQGPGETQYF; CDR3nt: TGTGCCAGCAGCTTATTGAGTATTCAGGGGCCGGGAGAGACCCAGTACTTC
v_gene: TRBV5-6; abundance: -; d_gene: -; j_gene: TRBJ2-1; CDR3aa: CASSLRNEQFF; CDR3nt: TGTGCCAGCAGCCTAAGAAATGAGCAGTTCTTC
v_gene: TRBV2; abundance: -; d_gene: -; j_gene: TRBJ1-6; CDR3aa: CASIGTGPNSPLHF; CDR3nt: TGTGCCAGCATCGGTACGGGACCCAATTCACCCCTCCACTTT
v_gene: TRBV9; abundance: -; d_gene: -; j_gene: TRBJ2-3; CDR3aa: CASSRHSTDTQYF; CDR3nt: TGTGCCAGCAGTCGACATAGCACAGATACGCAGTATTTT
v_gene: TRBV29-1; abundance: few; d_gene: -; j_gene: TRBJ2-1; CDR3aa: CSGMDLPNEQFF; CDR3nt: TGCAGCGGGATGGACTTACCCAATGAGCAGTTCTTC
v_gene: TRBV7-8; abundance: few; d_gene: -; j_gene: TRBJ1-1; CDR3aa: CASSVRGNTDTEAFF; CDR3nt: TGTGCCAGCAGCGTACGGGGTAACACGGACACTGAAGCTTTCTTT
v_gene: TRBV7-2; abundance: few; d_gene: -; j_gene: TRBJ2-5; CDR3aa: CASSLGGQETQYF; CDR3nt: TGTGCCAGCAGCTTAGGGGGCCAAGAGACCCAGTACTTC
v_gene: TRBV5-1; abundance: -; d_gene: -; j_gene: TRBJ2-1; CDR3aa: CASSLESHEQFF; CDR3nt: TGCGCCAGCAGCTTGGAATCCCATGAGCAGTTCTTC
v_gene: TRBV5-1; abundance: -; d_gene: -; j_gene: TRBJ2-3; CDR3aa: CASSPQLRGLENTQYF; CDR3nt: TGCGCCAGCAGCCCACAGCTTCGTGGGTTAGAGAATACGCAGTATTTT
v_gene: TRBV29-1; abundance: few; d_gene: -; j_gene: TRBJ2-1; CDR3aa: CSVPRDSYNEQFF; CDR3nt: TGCAGCGTGCCCAGAGACAGCTACAATGAGCAGTTCTTC
v_gene: TRBV9; abundance: few; d_gene: TRBD2; j_gene: TRBJ2-7; CDR3aa: CASSPDLGTTLSEQYF; CDR3nt: TGTGCCAGCAGTCCCGACCTCGGGACTACCCTGTCCGAGCAGTACTTC
v_gene: TRBV6-5; abundance: -; d_gene: -; j_gene: TRBJ2-5; CDR3aa: CASTAGRIPPKTQYF; CDR3nt: TGTGCCAGCACAGCGGGCCGTATACCCCCAAAGACCCAGTACTTC
v_gene: TRBV9; abundance: few; d_gene: TRBD1; j_gene: TRBJ2-5; CDR3aa: CASSVGQGEGETQYF; CDR3nt: TGTGCCAGCAGCGTAGGACAGGGCGAAGGAGAGACCCAGTACTTC